This T cell receptor (beta chain) appears in the sequencing data of a study of shared clonotypes between healthy human individuals (dated by TCRdb to 2018 to 2020). For the wider study: A couple of women and three men aged 18 to 49 years were included in the cohort. To increase sequencing depth and limit assay-specific biases, TCR repertoire library preparation and sequencing were carried out by different laboratories using diverse techniques. For each donor, three plates each were used for CD4 naive and CD4 memory, two plates were used for CD8 naive, and one plate was used for CD8 memory. Each donor's leukapheresis produced roughly between about 0.8 and 8.9 billion PBMCs. To estimate repertoire size and how much clonotype sharing occurs between individuals, the study deeply sequenced the blood TCR repertoires of several healthy adults. Overall study results and their limits: Pairwise subsampling led to the expectation that sequencing depth would affect the degree of clonotype sharing among donors. Because the study included a small number of donors, the genetic and exposure-history diversity represented was limited. Compared with non-shared clonotypes, clonotypes shared by all four sorted-subset donors had higher generation probabilities. When a handful of donors were compared, the shared fraction of clonotypes was 5% to 6.5% for naive CD4, 3.5% for naive CD8, roughly 2.5% for memory CD4, and less than 0.5% for memory CD8. Sampling was restricted to blood, and TCR repertoires in tissue are likely to differ from TCR repertoires in blood. Rarefaction of sorted-subset datasets indicated incomplete sequencing despite the large sequencing depth. Naive subsets generally had larger estimated clonotype richness than memory subsets.

Turning to this clone: Which antigen it targets is not known. Qualities for individual bases were not recorded, and no much larger clone is one base off.

The junction carries 19 bases between V and J, which are trimmed by 1 base and 9 bases respectively. CDR1 SGHDN and CDR2 FVKESK were looked up in the germline V gene. The CDR3 starts with the cysteine, ends with the phenylalanine, and has 16 residues. CDR3 DNA is the only sequence kept; it has 48 bases, read in frame from the first base. Using the deep immunoSEQ assay, multiplex PCR amplified TCR CDR3 regions from genomic DNA. Extracted genomic DNA from each cell subset was distributed evenly across all wells of several immunoSEQ 96-well plates, and each plate was treated as a replicate. For sorted subsets, roughly 200 ng of genomic DNA, equivalent to about 30,000 T cell genomes, went into each replicate PCR. Purified libraries were measured with a Qubit 3.0 fluorometer, size-checked on a Bioanalyzer 2100, and measured again with the KAPA Library Quantification kit. Each immunoSEQ 96-well plate was sequenced on its own single-read 150-cycle Illumina NextSeq 550 flow cell. The paper's data handling went like this. Because the immunoSEQ output held only junctional sequences and lacked quality scores, the filtering could not match the filtering applied to full-length reads. Sequences were annotated with PyIR, a Python wrapper for IgBLAST v1.9, and V/J genes and CDR3 were assigned using IMGT germline references. Reads were removed for weak V/J assignments (E-value above 1e-6), missing CDR3, stop codons, out-of-frame junctions, or ambiguous translated residues. V3J clonotypes were defined by identical inferred V gene, J gene, and CDR3 amino acid sequence. Percentage overlap between repertoires was calculated by dividing the number of shared unique clonotypes by the size of the smaller repertoire. Richness of each repertoire was evaluated using RTK rarefaction, the Chao1 estimator, and Recon v2.1 estimates of unobserved clonotypes. Generation probabilities were computed with OLGA for all TCRbeta clonotypes obtained by the gDNA method from several donors. What TCRdb holds here is the immuneACCESS table cut down to in-frame rearrangements. Part of the clones is not present; checked against another copy, under half of the missing clones reflect an unresolved V gene, and the others are unexplained. The D gene and trimming were derived from the DNA, and the V and J assignments and clone size from that table. This sample has about 2.4 million clones in its table, and 93% of those were observed once. Of the sample, 0.36% is held by the ten largest clones.

Donors were healthy HIV-negative adults with no recently reported acute infections or vaccinations. Every donor was a Caucasian adult living in Nashville, Tennessee, USA. Magnetic negative selection was used to enrich CD4+ T cells, after which naive cells were positively selected on CD45RA and the negative fraction became the memory subset. Blood was collected by leukapheresis, and PBMCs were isolated by Ficoll-Histopaque density gradient centrifugation and then cryopreserved in liquid nitrogen vapor phase. Analytical flow cytometry was used to check the purity and quantity of each magnetically sorted T cell population. Genomic DNA was isolated from each sorted fraction and quantified by UV absorbance on a Nanodrop 2000c.

The specimen sequenced was naive CD4+ T cells from PBMCs. The cell subset or site label corresponds to: CD45RA+ positively selected. The TCR originated in a man between 18 and 35 years old in good health. Some clones in this sample may be carry-over from other donors' samples. The V and J segments used are TRBV14 and TRBJ2-1; the D gene is possibly TRBD1 or TRBD2, with 5 bases matching each. For the CDR3, the sequence is CASSQVGLAAAPEQFF. The DNA sequence reads TGTGCCAGCAGCCAAGTGGGGCTAGCTGCTGCGCCTGAGCAGTTCTTC.